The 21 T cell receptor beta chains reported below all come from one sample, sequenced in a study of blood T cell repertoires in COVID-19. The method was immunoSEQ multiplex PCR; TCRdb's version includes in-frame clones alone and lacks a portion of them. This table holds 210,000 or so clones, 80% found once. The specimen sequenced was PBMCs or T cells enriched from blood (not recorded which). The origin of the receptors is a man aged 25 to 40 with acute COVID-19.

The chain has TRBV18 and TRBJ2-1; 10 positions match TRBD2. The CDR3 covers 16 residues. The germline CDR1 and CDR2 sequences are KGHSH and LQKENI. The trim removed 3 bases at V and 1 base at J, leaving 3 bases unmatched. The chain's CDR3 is CASSPFSGGSYNEQFF. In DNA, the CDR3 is TGTGCCAGCTCACCTTTTAGCGGGGGGTCCTACAATGAGCAGTTCTTC.

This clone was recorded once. CDR3 sequence reads: CATGTGNEKLFF. Here the CDR3 DNA reads TGCGCCACCGGGACAGGCAATGAAAAACTGTTTTTT. The rearrangement uses TRBV10-2 and TRBJ1-4; 8 bases fit TRBD1. The germline CDR1 and CDR2 sequences are WSHSY and SAAADI. V was clipped by 10 bases and J by 5 bases; unmatched bases: 3. The CDR3 is 12 amino acids.

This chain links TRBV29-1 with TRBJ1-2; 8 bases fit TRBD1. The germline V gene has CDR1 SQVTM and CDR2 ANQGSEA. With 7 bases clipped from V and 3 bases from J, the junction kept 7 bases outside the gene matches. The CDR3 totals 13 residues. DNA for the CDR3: TGCAGCGCAAGGACAGGGCTTTACTATGGCTACACCTTC. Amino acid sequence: CSARTGLYYGYTF.

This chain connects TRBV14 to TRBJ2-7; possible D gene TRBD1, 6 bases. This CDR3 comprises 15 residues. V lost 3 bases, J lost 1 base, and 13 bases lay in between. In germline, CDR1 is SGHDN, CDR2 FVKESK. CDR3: CASSHGQTLSYEQYF. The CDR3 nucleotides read TGTGCCAGCAGCCACGGACAGACCCTTTCCTACGAGCAGTACTTC. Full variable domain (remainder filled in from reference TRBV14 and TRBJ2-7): EAGVTQFPSHSVIEKGQTVTLRCDPISGHDNLYWYRRVMGKEIKFLLHFVKESKQDESGMPNNRFLAERTGGTYSTLKVQPAELEDSGVYFCASSHGQTLSYEQYFGPGTRLTVT.

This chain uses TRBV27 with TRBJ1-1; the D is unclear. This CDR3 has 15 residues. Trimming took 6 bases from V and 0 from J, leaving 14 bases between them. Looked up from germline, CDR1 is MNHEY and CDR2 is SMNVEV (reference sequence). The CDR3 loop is CASRRGSRMNTEAFF. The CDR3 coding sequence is TGTGCCAGCAGACGCGGATCACGTATGAACACTGAAGCTTTCTTT.

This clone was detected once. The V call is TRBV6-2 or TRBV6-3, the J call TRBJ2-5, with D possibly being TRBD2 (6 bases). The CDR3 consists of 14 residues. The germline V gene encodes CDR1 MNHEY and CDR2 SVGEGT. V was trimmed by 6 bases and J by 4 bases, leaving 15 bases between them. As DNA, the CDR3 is TGTGCCAGCAGCTCAGGAGGGGCTGGAGAGACCCAGTACTTC. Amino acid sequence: CASSSGGAGETQYF.

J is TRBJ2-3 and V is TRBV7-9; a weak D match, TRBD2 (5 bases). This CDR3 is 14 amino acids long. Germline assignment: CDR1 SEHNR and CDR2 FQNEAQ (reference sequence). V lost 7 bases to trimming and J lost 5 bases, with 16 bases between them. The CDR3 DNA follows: TGTGCCAGCATCGCCCCGGGGAGAGGAGATACGCAGTATTTT. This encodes CASIAPGRGDTQYF. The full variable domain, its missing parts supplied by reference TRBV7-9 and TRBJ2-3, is DTGVSQNPRHKITKRGQNVTFRCDPISEHNRLYWYRQTLGQGPEFLTYFQNEAQLEKSRLLSDRFSAERPKGSFSTLEIQRTEQGDSAMYLCASIAPGRGDTQYFGPGTRLTVL.

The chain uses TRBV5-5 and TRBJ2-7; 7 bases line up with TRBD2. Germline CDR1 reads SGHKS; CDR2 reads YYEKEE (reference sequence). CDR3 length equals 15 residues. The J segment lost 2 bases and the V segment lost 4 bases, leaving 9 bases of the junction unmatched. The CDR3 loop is CASSPASGVTYEQYF. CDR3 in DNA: TGTGCCAGCAGCCCTGCTAGCGGAGTTACCTACGAGCAGTACTTC.

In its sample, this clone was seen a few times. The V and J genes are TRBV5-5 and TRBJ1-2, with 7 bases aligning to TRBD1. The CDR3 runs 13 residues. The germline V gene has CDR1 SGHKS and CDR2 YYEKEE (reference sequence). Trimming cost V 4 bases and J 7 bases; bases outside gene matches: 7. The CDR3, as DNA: TGTGCCAGCAGCGTAGACAGGGTAGTTGGCTACACCTTC. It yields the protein CASSVDRVVGYTF.

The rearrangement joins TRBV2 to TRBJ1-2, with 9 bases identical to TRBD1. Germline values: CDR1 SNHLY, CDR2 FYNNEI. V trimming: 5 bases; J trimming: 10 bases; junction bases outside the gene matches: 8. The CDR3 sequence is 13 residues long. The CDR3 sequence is CASSSGTGRFYTF. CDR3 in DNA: TGTGCCAGCAGTTCCGGGACAGGGAGGTTCTACACCTTC.

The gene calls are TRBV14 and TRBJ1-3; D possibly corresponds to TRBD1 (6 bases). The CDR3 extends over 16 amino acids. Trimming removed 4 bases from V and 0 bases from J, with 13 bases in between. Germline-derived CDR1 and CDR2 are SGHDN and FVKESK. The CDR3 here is CASSPGQGRSGNTIYF. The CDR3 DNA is TGTGCCAGCAGCCCAGGCCAGGGGCGCTCTGGAAACACCATATATTTT.

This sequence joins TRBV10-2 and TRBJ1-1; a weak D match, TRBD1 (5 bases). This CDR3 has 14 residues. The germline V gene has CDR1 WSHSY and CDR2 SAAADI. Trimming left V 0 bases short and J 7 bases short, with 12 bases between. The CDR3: CASSESGDWGEAFF. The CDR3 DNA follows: TGCGCCAGCAGTGAGTCGGGGGACTGGGGTGAAGCTTTCTTT.

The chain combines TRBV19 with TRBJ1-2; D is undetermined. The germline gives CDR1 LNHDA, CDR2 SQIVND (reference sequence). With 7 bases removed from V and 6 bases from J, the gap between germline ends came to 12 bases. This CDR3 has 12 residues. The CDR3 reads CASTFGLDGYTF. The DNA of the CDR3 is TGTGCCAGTACTTTCGGACTAGATGGCTACACCTTC.

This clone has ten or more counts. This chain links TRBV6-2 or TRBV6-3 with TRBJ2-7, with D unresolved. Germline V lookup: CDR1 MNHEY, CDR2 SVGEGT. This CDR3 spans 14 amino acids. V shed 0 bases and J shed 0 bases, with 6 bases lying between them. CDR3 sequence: CASSYSTNSYEQYF. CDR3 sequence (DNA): TGTGCCAGCAGTTACTCGACAAACTCCTACGAGCAGTACTTC.

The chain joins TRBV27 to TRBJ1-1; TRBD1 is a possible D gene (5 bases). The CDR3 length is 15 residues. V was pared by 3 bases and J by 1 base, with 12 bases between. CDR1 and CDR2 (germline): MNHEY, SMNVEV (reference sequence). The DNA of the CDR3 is TGTGCCAGCAGTTTTGAGGGGAGGGGGAACACTGAAGCTTTCTTT. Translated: CASSFEGRGNTEAFF.

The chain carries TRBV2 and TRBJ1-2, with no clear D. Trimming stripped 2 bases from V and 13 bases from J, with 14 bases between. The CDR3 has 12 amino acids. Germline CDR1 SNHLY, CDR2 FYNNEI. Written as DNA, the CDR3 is TGTGCCAGCAGTGAACTGGTCCCTGAGTGCACCTTC. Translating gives CASSELVPECTF.

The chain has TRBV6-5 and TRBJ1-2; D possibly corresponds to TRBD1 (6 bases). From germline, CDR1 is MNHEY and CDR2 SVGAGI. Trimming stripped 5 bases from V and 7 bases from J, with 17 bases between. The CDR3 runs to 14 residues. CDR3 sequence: CASSPRQAVGGYTF. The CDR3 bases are TGTGCCAGCAGTCCCCGACAGGCCGTCGGTGGCTACACCTTC.

The CDR3 here is CASSDPGSTNEKLFF. The CDR3 DNA follows: TGTGCCAGCAGTGACCCAGGGTCTACTAATGAAAAACTGTTTTTT. The rearrangement joins TRBV6-1 to TRBJ1-4; D is possibly TRBD1 (5 bases). V was cut by 3 bases and J by 2 bases, with 10 bases left in between. Germline loops: CDR1 MNHNS, CDR2 SASEGT. This CDR3 is built from 15 residues.

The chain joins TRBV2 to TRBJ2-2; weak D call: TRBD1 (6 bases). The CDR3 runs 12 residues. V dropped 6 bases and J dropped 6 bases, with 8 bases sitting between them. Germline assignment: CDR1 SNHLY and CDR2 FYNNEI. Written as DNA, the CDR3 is TGTGCCAGCAGATGGACAGCCGGGGAGCTGTTTTTT. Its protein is CASRWTAGELFF.

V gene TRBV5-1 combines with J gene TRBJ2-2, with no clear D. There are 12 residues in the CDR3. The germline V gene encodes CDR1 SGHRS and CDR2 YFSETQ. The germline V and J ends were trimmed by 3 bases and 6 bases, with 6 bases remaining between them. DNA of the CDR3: TGCGCCAGCAGCTCCCCTCCCGGGGAGCTGTTTTTT. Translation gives CASSSPPGELFF.

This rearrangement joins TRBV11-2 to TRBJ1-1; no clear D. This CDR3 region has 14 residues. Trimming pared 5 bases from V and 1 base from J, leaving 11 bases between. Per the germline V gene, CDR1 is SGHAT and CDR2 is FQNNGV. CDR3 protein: CASSPPPGNTEAFF. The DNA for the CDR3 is TGTGCCAGCAGCCCCCCCCCGGGGAACACTGAAGCTTTCTTT.